This T cell receptor (beta chain) was captured by sequencing in a study of beta chain features in type 1 diabetes. Study-level background: On cell yields, gender and age, patients and healthy donors were similar.

In its sample, this clone was seen many times. All of the isolated RNA was reverse transcribed, so expressed TCRB transcripts were sequenced. The protocol was immunoSEQ multiplex PCR, while the TCRdb copy is restricted to in-frame clones and leaves out a portion. Among 300,000 to 350,000 clones listed, 12% to 15% were seen once. The CDR3 runs to 12 residues. Germline-derived CDR1 and CDR2 are WSHSY and SAAADI. Material: central memory CD4+ T cells from blood. This sequence originates from a man under 40 in good health. The rearrangement links TRBV10-2 to TRBJ2-1; D tentatively reads TRBD1 or TRBD2 (6 bases each). This CDR3 reads CAGGGNYNEQFF. The CDR3 region has the DNA TGCGCAGGAGGGGGGAATTACAATGAGCAGTTCTTC.